The 8 T cell receptor beta chains reported below all come from one sample, sequenced in a study of shared clonotypes between healthy human individuals (dated by TCRdb to 2018 to 2021). Library generation was performed with the immunoSEQ multiplex PCR assay. The table was pulled from immuneACCESS by TCRdb, which kept in-frame rearrangements only. Such tables lose some clones; where checked, under half of the loss comes from unresolved V genes, and the rest has no known cause. The sample includes hundreds of thousands of clones, with approximately 95% observed a single time. Approximately 0.11% of the sample is taken by the ten largest. CD8 naive samples consisted of CD45RO-negative cells that were positively selected for CCR7, yielding a CD45RA+CCR7+ population without TemRA cells. The sequenced sample was naive CD8+ T cells sorted from blood. Per the publication, the cell subset or site label means: CD45RA+CCR7+. These receptors originate from a woman aged 25-40 years in good health.

The CDR3 sequence: CASSYKLAGANQETQYF. The DNA of the CDR3 is TGTGCCAGCAGTTATAAGCTTGCGGGGGCGAACCAAGAGACCCAGTACTTC. V is TRBV28 and J is TRBJ2-5; tentatively, D is TRBD2 (7 bases). The CDR3 spans 17 residues. The germline gives CDR1 MDHEN, CDR2 SYDVKM. The V gene lost 4 bases and the J gene lost 0 bases, with 18 bases spanning the gap.

This chain connects TRBV6-1 to TRBJ2-6; the D is unclear. V was shortened by 3 bases and J by 0 bases, with 9 bases between the two germline ends. This CDR3 region has 16 residues. Looked up from germline, CDR1 is MNHNS and CDR2 is SASEGT. The CDR3 reads CASSDEVVSGANVLTF. The DNA for the CDR3 is TGTGCCAGCAGTGATGAGGTAGTCTCTGGGGCCAACGTCCTGACTTTC.

In regard to this clone: Different DNA sequences within this sample yield the same CDR3. The chain employs TRBV5-4 and TRBJ2-7; possible D gene TRBD1, 6 bases. The CDR3 spans 14 residues. Trimming pared 2 bases from V and 0 bases from J, leaving 9 bases between. Germline CDR1 is SGHNT and CDR2 is YYREEE (reference sequence). The CDR3, as DNA: TGTGCCAGCAGCTTTAGAGGGGGCTCCTACGAGCAGTACTTC. Amino acids: CASSFRGGSYEQYF.

Note on this clone: This CDR3 is also generated by other DNA sequences in the sample. The rearrangement joins TRBV6-5 to TRBJ1-2; unclear D gene. Deletions cut 8 bases from V and 0 bases from J, with 4 bases between. CDR3 length: 11 residues. Germline-derived CDR1 and CDR2 are MNHEY and SVGAGI. Here the CDR3 reads CASGSNYGYTF. The CDR3, as DNA: TGTGCCAGCGGTTCTAACTATGGCTACACCTTC.

The chain employs TRBV2 and TRBJ2-3; TRBD2 might be the D (6 bases). Between the trimmed V and J ends, which lost 2 bases and 2 bases, there was a span of 14 bases. This CDR3 spans 16 amino acids. CDR1 is SNHLY and CDR2 is FYNNEI in the germline V gene. The CDR3: CASSEWGGMATDTQYF. CDR3 coding DNA: TGTGCCAGCAGTGAATGGGGCGGGATGGCCACAGATACGCAGTATTTT.

The chain carries TRBV29-1 and TRBJ2-1; 11 bases line up with TRBD2. V was pared by 5 bases and J by 6 bases, with 6 bases of the junction left unmatched. The germline gives CDR1 SQVTM, CDR2 ANQGSEA. CDR3 length equals 14 residues. The CDR3 is CSVLAGGPLNEQFF. The CDR3 DNA reads as TGCAGCGTTTTAGCGGGAGGGCCCCTCAATGAGCAGTTCTTC.

The chain uses TRBV9 and TRBJ2-7; D unclear. The germline V gene encodes CDR1 SGDLS and CDR2 YYNGEE. This CDR3 contains 16 residues. V was cut by 0 bases and J by 6 bases, with 19 bases left in between. CDR3 DNA: TGTGCCAGCAGCGTAGAGCAATTCCCAGTAATGTCCGAGCAGTACTTC. Translated: CASSVEQFPVMSEQYF.

This chain joins TRBV9 and TRBJ2-7; 9 positions agree with TRBD2. The CDR3 totals 14 residues. V lost 4 bases and J lost 4; bases outside the gene matches: 6. Germline loops: CDR1 SGDLS, CDR2 YYNGEE. CDR3 sequence reads: CASSSGLASYEQYF. Here the CDR3 DNA reads TGTGCCAGCAGCTCGGGACTAGCCTCATACGAGCAGTACTTC.